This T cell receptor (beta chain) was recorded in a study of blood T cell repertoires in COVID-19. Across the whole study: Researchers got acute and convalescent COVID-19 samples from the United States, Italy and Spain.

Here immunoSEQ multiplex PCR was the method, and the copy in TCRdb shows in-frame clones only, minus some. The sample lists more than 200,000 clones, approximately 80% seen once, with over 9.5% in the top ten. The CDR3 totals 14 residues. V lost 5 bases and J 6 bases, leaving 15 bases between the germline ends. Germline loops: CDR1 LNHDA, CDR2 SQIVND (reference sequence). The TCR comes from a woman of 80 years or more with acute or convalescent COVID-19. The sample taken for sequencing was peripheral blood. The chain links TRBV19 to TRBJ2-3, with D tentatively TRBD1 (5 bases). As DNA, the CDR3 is TGTGCCAGTAGTCATGACAGCCCCGGGGATACGCAGTATTTT. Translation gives CASSHDSPGDTQYF.